This TCR beta chain appears in the sequencing data of a study of blood T cells in healthy people across ages. With a J-beta primer mix and a sample-barcoded 5' primer, a second PCR ran about 7 to 12 cycles. Individual samples furnished no less than 2.5 million CDR3-containing paired-end reads apiece. TCRdb re-derived calls from the 5' RACE reads in MiXCR, one entry per CDR3 protein. The sample shows 1.5 million to 1.9 million distinct CDR3 sequences, about 42% of them seen only once. Concerning this clonotype: Its cognate antigen is unknown.

V gave up 2 bases and J gave up 11 bases, with 7 bases separating them. This CDR3 region has 11 residues. CDR1 MNHNS and CDR2 SASEGT come from the germline V gene. Study observations and caveats: The study found more naive CD4+ cells and higher diversity in long-lived than aged donors. It was held that diversity estimates obtained from one million T cells represented underestimates.

The receptor's source is a woman between 18 and 30 years old in good health. The chain is built from TRBV6-1 and TRBJ1-5; D unclear. The sequenced material came from blood. CDR3 protein: CASSEKVAQHF. DNA for the CDR3: TGTGCCAGCAGTGAAAAGGTCGCCCAGCATTTT.